The clone carrying this T cell receptor beta chain was observed a handful of times. The CDR3 consists of 13 residues. The V gene lost 4 bases and the J gene lost 6 bases, with 12 bases spanning the gap. CDR1 is LNHDA, CDR2 SQIVND, per germline (reference sequence). RNA transcripts were the source from which TCR beta CDR3 regions were amplified. After a first-round RT-PCR with HTBI primers, a second-round multiplex PCR was run. One entry per CDR3 protein, called by TCRdb with MiXCR from the multiplex PCR reads. The sample has almost 750,000 distinct CDR3 sequences, approximately 40% seen once. The sample is drawn from a study of Graves' ophthalmopathy and Graves' hyperthyroidism.

The TCR comes from an adult man with Graves' ophthalmopathy. Sample: peripheral blood. The V call is TRBV19, the J call TRBJ1-1; no reliable D call. Written as DNA, the CDR3 is TGTGCCAGTAGTACTACGGGGTTGGCTGAAGCTTTCTTT. Amino acid sequence: CASSTTGLAEAFF.